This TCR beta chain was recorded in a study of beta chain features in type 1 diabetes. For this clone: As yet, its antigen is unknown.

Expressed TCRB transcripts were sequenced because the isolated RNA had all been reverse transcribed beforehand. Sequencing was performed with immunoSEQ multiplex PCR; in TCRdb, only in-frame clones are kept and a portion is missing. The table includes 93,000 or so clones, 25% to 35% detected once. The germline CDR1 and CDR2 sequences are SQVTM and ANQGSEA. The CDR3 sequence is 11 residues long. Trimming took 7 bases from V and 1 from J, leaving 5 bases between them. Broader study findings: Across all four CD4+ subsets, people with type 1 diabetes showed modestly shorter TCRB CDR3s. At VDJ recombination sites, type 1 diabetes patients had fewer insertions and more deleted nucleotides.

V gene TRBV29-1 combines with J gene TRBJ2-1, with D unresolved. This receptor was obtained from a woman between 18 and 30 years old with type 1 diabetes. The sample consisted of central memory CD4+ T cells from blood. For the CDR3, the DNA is TGCAGCGAACAGTCCTACAATGAGCAGTTCTTC. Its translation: CSEQSYNEQFF.